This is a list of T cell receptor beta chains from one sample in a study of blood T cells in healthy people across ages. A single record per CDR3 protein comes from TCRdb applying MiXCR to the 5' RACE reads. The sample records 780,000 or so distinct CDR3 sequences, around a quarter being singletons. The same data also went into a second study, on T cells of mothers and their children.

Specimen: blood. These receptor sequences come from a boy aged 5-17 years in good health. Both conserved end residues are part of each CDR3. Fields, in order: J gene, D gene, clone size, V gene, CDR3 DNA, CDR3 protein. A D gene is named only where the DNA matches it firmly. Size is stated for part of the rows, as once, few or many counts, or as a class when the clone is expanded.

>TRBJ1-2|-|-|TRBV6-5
TGTGCCAGCAGTTACGCTACCGAGGGTGGCTACACCTTC
CASSYATEGGYTF
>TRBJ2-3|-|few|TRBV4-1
TGCGCCAGCAGCCAATCCCAACGCGGGGCAGATACGCAGTATTTT
CASSQSQRGADTQYF
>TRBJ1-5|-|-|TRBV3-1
TGTGCCAGCAGCCAAGATAGAAGAGTTGGTCAGCCCCAGCATTTT
CASSQDRRVGQPQHF
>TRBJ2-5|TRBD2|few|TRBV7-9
TGTGCCAGCAGCTGGACTAGCGGGAGAGGAGAGACCCAGTACTTC
CASSWTSGRGETQYF
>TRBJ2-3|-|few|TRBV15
TGTGCCACCAGCAGACCGTTGGGGACAAGCACAGATACGCAGTATTTT
CATSRPLGTSTDTQYF
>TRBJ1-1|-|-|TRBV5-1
TGCGCCAGCAGCTTGACGGTGGACACTGAAGCTTTCTTT
CASSLTVDTEAFF
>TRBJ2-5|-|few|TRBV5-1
TGCGCCAGCAGCGTGGTTTTAGGGCTGCAAGAGACCCAGTACTTC
CASSVVLGLQETQYF
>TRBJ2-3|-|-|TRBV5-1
TGCGCCAGCAGCTTGGCCATAGTCAGGGAAACACATACGCAGTATTTT
CASSLAIVRETHTQYF
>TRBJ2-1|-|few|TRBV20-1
TGCAGTGCTAGAGGGGCGAGACGGGATATTTACAATGAGCAGTTCTTC
CSARGARRDIYNEQFF
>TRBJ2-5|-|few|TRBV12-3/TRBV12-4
TGTGCCAGCAGTTTATATCTGGGGGGAGAGACCCAGTACTTC
CASSLYLGGETQYF
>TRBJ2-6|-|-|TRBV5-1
TGCGCCAGCAGCGGGGACCCTGGGGCCAACGTCCTGACTTTC
CASSGDPGANVLTF
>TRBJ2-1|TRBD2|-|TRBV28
TGTGCCAGCAACCTATCCGGGACTAGCGGGAGACGCGAGCAGTTCTTC
CASNLSGTSGRREQFF
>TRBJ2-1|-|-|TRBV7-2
TGTGCCAGCAGCTTAAATAGTCTAAGCTCCTACAATGAGCAGTTCTTC
CASSLNSLSSYNEQFF
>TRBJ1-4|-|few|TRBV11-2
TGTGCCAGCAGAACTCTCCCAGATGGAGGAGAAAAACTGTTTTTT
CASRTLPDGGEKLFF
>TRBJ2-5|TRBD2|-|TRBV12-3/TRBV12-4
TGTGCCAGCAGCTCGGGACTAGCGGTCCAAGAGACCCAGTACTTC
CASSSGLAVQETQYF